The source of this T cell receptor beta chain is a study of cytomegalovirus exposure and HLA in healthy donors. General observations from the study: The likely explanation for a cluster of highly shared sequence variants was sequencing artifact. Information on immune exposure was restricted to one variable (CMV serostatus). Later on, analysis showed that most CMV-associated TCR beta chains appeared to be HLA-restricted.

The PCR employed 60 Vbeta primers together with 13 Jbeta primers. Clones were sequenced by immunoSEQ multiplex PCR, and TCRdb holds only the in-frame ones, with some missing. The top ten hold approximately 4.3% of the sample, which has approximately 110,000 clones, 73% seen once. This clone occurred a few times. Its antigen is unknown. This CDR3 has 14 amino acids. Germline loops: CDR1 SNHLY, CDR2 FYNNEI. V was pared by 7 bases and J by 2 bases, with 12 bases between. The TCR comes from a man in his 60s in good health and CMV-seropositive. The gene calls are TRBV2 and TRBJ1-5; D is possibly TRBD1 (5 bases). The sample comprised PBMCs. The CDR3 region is CASTRDYGNQPQHF. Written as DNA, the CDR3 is TGTGCCAGCACCCGGGACTACGGCAATCAGCCCCAGCATTTT.